This TCR beta chain comes out of a study of Ad26.COV2.S vaccination and SARS-CoV-2 variants. This clone was seen ten or more times. Repertoires were generated with immunoSEQ multiplex PCR, while TCRdb's copy carries only in-frame clones and drops some. The data show about 680,000 clones, 89% seen once. The CDR3 loop spans 15 amino acids. V was cut by 6 bases and J by 2 bases, with 16 bases left in between. CDR1 and CDR2 from the germline V gene are KGHDR and SFDVKD. The treatment is: 15 to 20 received Ad26.COV2.S at low or high dose, single or two shots; roughly five received placebo; per-sample allocation not given. Material that was analyzed had been drawn on day 63 after the first vaccine or placebo injection. This vaccine is an Ad26 vector that expresses the Wuhan-strain SARS-CoV-2 spike.

Sample: peripheral blood, taken in a trial of Ad26.COV2.S vaccine versus placebo. The receptor was derived from a person between 18 and 59 years old who received the Ad26.COV2.S COVID-19 vaccine or a placebo. The V gene is TRBV24-1, the J gene TRBJ2-7, with D possibly matching TRBD1 (6 bases). The CDR3 DNA reads TGTGCCACCAGTCCCTCAGGGGCCTTCACCTACGAGCAGTACTTC. Its translation: CATSPSGAFTYEQYF.